The 28 T cell receptor beta chains listed next were all sequenced from one sample in a study of blood T cells in healthy people across ages. A second PCR, run for about 7 to 11 cycles, used a sample-barcoded 5' primer plus a J-beta primer mix. TCRdb re-called the 5' RACE reads through MiXCR, storing one row per CDR3 protein. The sample yields around 800,000 distinct CDR3 sequences, about 26% seen once. These same records also appear under a second study, on T cells of mothers and their children.

The sample was blood. All receptors come from a boy between 10 and 17 years old in good health.

This clonotype was seen only a few times. The chain combines TRBV12-3 or TRBV12-4 with TRBJ1-2, with 9 bases that match TRBD1. Germline trimming cut 8 bases from V and 8 bases from J; bases unmatched to any gene: 12. The CDR3 runs to 14 residues. The chain's CDR3 is CASLRGTGIYGYTF. Here the CDR3 DNA reads TGTGCCAGCCTGAGAGGGACAGGGATATACGGCTACACCTTC.

The V and J genes are TRBV12-3 or TRBV12-4 and TRBJ1-6, with unresolved D. V was clipped by 3 bases and J by 3 bases, with 9 bases between them. The length of the CDR3 is 15 residues. Written as DNA, the CDR3 is TGTGCCAGCAGTTTTCGGGCACTCTATAATTCACCCCTCCACTTT. Translation gives CASSFRALYNSPLHF.

This clonotype was counted only a few times. The J gene is TRBJ2-7, the V gene TRBV27; D is possibly TRBD2 (6 bases). Germline CDR1 is MNHEY and CDR2 is SMNVEV (reference sequence). The CDR3 has 14 amino acids. V was clipped by 2 bases and J by 3 bases, with 11 bases between them. CDR3 residues: CASSLRRGYYEQYF. The CDR3 DNA is TGTGCCAGCAGTTTAAGGAGGGGCTACTACGAGCAGTACTTC.

The V gene is TRBV2, the J gene TRBJ1-4, with D uncertain. CDR1 is SNHLY and CDR2 is FYNNEI in the germline V gene. The CDR3 is 13 amino acids. Trimming pared 1 base from V and 8 bases from J, leaving 8 bases between. CDR3 region: CASSEEGGEKLFF. CDR3 sequence (DNA): TGTGCCAGCAGTGAAGAAGGTGGCGAAAAACTGTTTTTT.

The J gene is TRBJ2-5, the V gene TRBV6-7, with D possibly matching TRBD2 (6 bases). The DNA end is a closer match to TRBJ2-7, so the J assignment may be wrong. Being an ORF, TRBV6-7 has a function that is uncertain. CDR3 length: 14 amino acids. CDR3 in amino acids: CASRRGSGSYEQYF. CDR3 bases: TGTGCCAGCAGAAGGGGTAGCGGCTCCTACGAGCAGTACTTC.

The rearrangement uses TRBV29-1 and TRBJ1-1; tentatively, D is TRBD1 (6 bases). The ends were cut back, 4 bases at V and 4 bases at J, with 13 bases in the middle. Germline CDR1 is SQVTM and CDR2 is ANQGSEA. The CDR3 consists of 13 residues. The CDR3 protein is CSVVTQGGTEAFF. Here the CDR3 DNA reads TGCAGCGTTGTCACACAGGGAGGCACTGAAGCTTTCTTT. Filled out from reference TRBV29-1 and TRBJ1-1, the complete variable domain reads SAVISQKPSRDICQRGTSLTIQCQVDSQVTMMFWYRQQPGQSLTLIATANQGSEATYESGFVIDKFPISRPNLTFSTLTVSNMSPEDSSIYLCSVVTQGGTEAFFGQGTRLTVV.

This clonotype came up a few times. The chain is built from TRBV7-7 and TRBJ2-5; 8 bases fit TRBD2. The V segment lost 5 bases and the J segment 0 bases; nucleotides outside the gene matches: 5. CDR3 length equals 15 residues. Germline CDR1 reads SSHAT; CDR2 reads FNYEAQ (reference sequence). CDR3 DNA: TGTGCCAGCAGCCCATTTAGCGGGGACCAAGAGACCCAGTACTTC. As protein: CASSPFSGDQETQYF.

This clonotype was seen more than once but under ten times. V gene TRBV29-1 combines with J gene TRBJ2-4; TRBD1 is a possible D gene (6 bases). The CDR3 is 12 residues long. Deletions cut 1 base from V and 6 bases from J, with 7 bases between. In germline, CDR1 is SQVTM, CDR2 ANQGSEA. The CDR3 loop reads CSVEGGPNIQYF. The CDR3 DNA reads TGCAGCGTTGAAGGGGGGCCAAACATTCAGTACTTC.

The V gene is TRBV30, the J gene TRBJ2-5; D not resolved. There are 12 residues in the CDR3. Trimming took 4 bases from V and 0 from J, leaving 6 bases between them. The germline CDR1 and CDR2 sequences are GTSNPN and SVGIG (reference sequence). Here the CDR3 DNA reads TGTGCCTGGAATCGGAACCAAGAGACCCAGTACTTC. Translated, it gives CAWNRNQETQYF.

This clonotype has a handful of counts. This chain links TRBV7-2 with TRBJ2-5; 11 nucleotides align to TRBD2. CDR1 and CDR2 from the germline V gene are SGHTA and FQGNSA. V lost 4 bases and J lost 11; bases outside the gene matches: 12. The CDR3 loop spans 15 amino acids. The CDR3 protein is CASSWLAGGAYGQYF. The DNA for the CDR3 is TGTGCCAGCAGCTGGCTAGCGGGGGGTGCCTACGGGCAGTACTTC.

This clonotype was recorded a few times. This likely comes from a read error, as the CDR3 has no conserved phenylalanine or tryptophan at its end. The J gene is TRBJ1-1, the V gene TRBV5-6; 9 nucleotides line up with TRBD1. This CDR3 has 16 amino acids. V gave up 0 bases and J gave up 5 bases; unmatched junction bases: 8. Germline assignment: CDR1 SGHDT and CDR2 YYEEEE. CDR3 bases: TGTGCCAGCAGCTTGGAACGGGGACAGGGAAAAACTGAAGCTTTCCTT. Amino acid sequence: CASSLERGQGKTEAFL.

V gene TRBV25-1 combines with J gene TRBJ2-5; 10 bases are a match to TRBD2. The J call is doubtful: the DNA matches TRBJ2-7 better. The CDR3 spans 18 residues. CDR1 is MGHDK and CDR2 is SYGVNS in the germline V gene. CDR3 in amino acids: CASIGDGALTSGMYEQYF. The CDR3 bases are TGTGCCAGCATTGGGGACGGCGCATTAACTAGCGGGATGTACGAGCAGTACTTC.

This clonotype was observed a handful of times. The rearrangement links TRBV5-5 to TRBJ2-2; 9 nucleotides line up with TRBD1. With 7 bases clipped from V and 3 bases from J, the junction kept 7 bases outside the gene matches. CDR1 and CDR2 from the germline V gene are SGHKS and YYEKEE (reference sequence). This CDR3 region has 15 residues. The CDR3 region is CASGIRQGDTGELFF. The CDR3 region has the DNA TGTGCCAGCGGCATCCGACAGGGGGACACCGGGGAGCTGTTTTTT.

The chain recombines TRBV4-2 with TRBJ1-2; 7 bases map to TRBD1. V lost 4 bases and J lost 4; bases outside the gene matches: 9. The CDR3 sequence is 15 residues long. The germline gives CDR1 LGHNA, CDR2 YNFKEQ. The CDR3 sequence is CASSLLTGVGYGYTF. The CDR3, as DNA: TGTGCCAGCAGCCTTCTCACAGGGGTTGGCTATGGCTACACCTTC.

This clonotype was observed a handful of times. This sequence joins TRBV27 and TRBJ2-5; D uncertain. The germline CDR1 and CDR2 sequences are MNHEY and SMNVEV (reference sequence). This CDR3 is built from 13 residues. V shed 3 bases and J shed 0 bases, with 5 bases lying between them. This chain's CDR3 is CASSFKYQETQYF. The CDR3 DNA sequence: TGTGCCAGCAGTTTTAAGTACCAAGAGACCCAGTACTTC.

The rearrangement links TRBV7-3 to TRBJ2-5, with TRBD2 as a possible D gene (6 bases). With the DNA end fitting TRBJ2-1 better, the J assignment may be wrong. There are 14 residues in the CDR3. Germline V gene sequence: CDR1 SGHTA, CDR2 FQGTGA. The DNA of the CDR3 is TGTGCCAGCACCCCGGGCGGGAAGGGCAATGAGCAGTTCTTC. As protein: CASTPGGKGNEQFF.

The chain couples TRBV27 to TRBJ1-1; perhaps TRBD1 as D (6 bases). The V gene lost 6 bases and the J gene lost 2 bases, with 22 bases spanning the gap. Germline V gives CDR1 MNHEY, CDR2 SMNVEV (reference sequence). The CDR3 extends over 17 amino acids. CDR3 in amino acids: CASSPGVGGAGNTEAFF. CDR3 in DNA: TGTGCCAGCAGCCCCGGGGTTGGGGGGGCTGGAAACACTGAAGCTTTCTTT.

This clonotype has only a few counts. The chain couples TRBV7-9 to TRBJ1-1; D gene unclear. Trimming pared 1 base from V and 7 bases from J, leaving 19 bases between. Germline CDR1 SEHNR, CDR2 FQNEAQ (reference sequence). The CDR3 sequence is 16 residues long. The CDR3 loop reads CASSLGVLVDLNEAFF. CDR3 in DNA: TGTGCCAGCAGCTTAGGGGTTTTGGTGGACCTCAATGAAGCTTTCTTT.

The table lists this clonotype with a few counts. The V and J genes are TRBV10-2 and TRBJ2-1; maybe TRBD2 (6 bases). Germline loops: CDR1 WSHSY, CDR2 SAAADI. V lost 5 bases and J 3 bases, leaving 23 bases between the germline ends. The CDR3 spans 18 residues. CDR3 in DNA: TGCGCCAGCAGTTGGGATTCGGGTCGCGGGGTAAGCTACAATGAGCAGTTCTTC. Translating it yields CASSWDSGRGVSYNEQFF.

This clonotype has only a few counts. The chain uses TRBV7-2 and TRBJ2-5; 10 nucleotides line up with TRBD2. This CDR3 spans 17 amino acids. Germline V gene lookup returns CDR1 SGHTA and CDR2 FQGNSA. The junction had 10 bases not matched to a gene; V was cut back by 1 base and J by 5 bases. CDR3 residues: CASSLVSSGGVLETQYF. The CDR3 bases are TGTGCCAGCAGCTTAGTGTCTAGCGGGGGAGTATTGGAGACCCAGTACTTC.

V usage is TRBV12-3 or TRBV12-4 and J usage is TRBJ2-6, with D possibly being TRBD2 (5 bases). Trimming removed 6 bases from V and 1 base from J, with 25 bases in between. The CDR3 has 20 residues. DNA of the CDR3: TGTGCCAGCAGCCTAGCTGGTAAGGGCAAGTTGAGTTCTGGGGCCAACGTCCTGACTTTC. This sequence encodes CASSLAGKGKLSSGANVLTF.

The chain is built from TRBV10-3 and TRBJ2-5; 15 bases agree with TRBD2. CDR1 is ENHRY and CDR2 is SYGVKD in the germline V gene. The V segment lost 5 bases and the J segment 3 bases; nucleotides outside the gene matches: 7. The CDR3 covers 17 residues. DNA of the CDR3: TGTGCCATCAGTTCGTTCGGGACTAGCGGGGGGAAAGAGACCCAGTACTTC. Its protein product is CAISSFGTSGGKETQYF.

The chain has TRBV12-3 or TRBV12-4 and TRBJ1-2; 7 nucleotides agree with TRBD1. This CDR3 comprises 15 residues. The V segment lost 3 bases and the J segment 4 bases; nucleotides outside the gene matches: 8. In DNA, the CDR3 is TGTGCCAGCAGTTTGGAGCAGACAGGGATCTATGGCTACACCTTC. Translating gives CASSLEQTGIYGYTF.

The chain combines TRBV6-1 with TRBJ2-1; 11 positions match TRBD1. The V segment lost 4 bases and the J segment 7 bases; nucleotides outside the gene matches: 15. Germline CDR1 MNHNS, CDR2 SASEGT. The CDR3 runs 18 residues. This chain's CDR3 is CASSAPQGDRGWVNEQFF. CDR3 in DNA: TGTGCCAGCAGTGCCCCTCAGGGGGACAGGGGGTGGGTGAATGAGCAGTTCTTC.

This chain uses TRBV29-1 with TRBJ2-1; D call uncertain. The J call could be wrong; TRBJ2-7 is a better fit for the DNA end. The germline CDR1 and CDR2 sequences are SQVTM and ANQGSEA. The CDR3 runs to 12 residues. The CDR3 is CSVVGPEVEQYF. CDR3 DNA sequence: TGCAGCGTTGTTGGCCCTGAGGTTGAGCAGTACTTC.

Comment on this clonotype: The limits of the CDR3 on the DNA are not certain, so only TCRdb's listed CDR3 is given. The J gene is TRBJ1-2, the V gene TRBV20-1; TRBD1, the table's D call, lacks a check against the DNA. The CDR3 is 14 amino acids long, termini counted. Germline V gene data show CDR1 as DFQATT and CDR2 as SNEGSKA (reference sequence). CDR3 in amino acids: CSARVGRGNYGCTF.

The table lists this clonotype with a few counts. CDR3 DNA sequence: TGTGCCAGCAGGGGCGGGGAAGCTTTCTTT. Its protein is CASRGGEAFF. This chain joins TRBV6-7 and TRBJ1-1; D gene uncertain. TRBV6-7 is an open reading frame whose function is uncertain. The V end was cut by 6 bases, the J end by 8 bases, with 7 bases between. The CDR3 spans 10 residues.

This clonotype was seen a handful of times. The V gene is TRBV4-2, the J gene TRBJ1-5; D gene uncertain. Trimming removed 3 bases at V and 5 bases at J, with 11 bases between. Germline-derived CDR1 and CDR2 are LGHNA and YNFKEQ. This CDR3 is built from 14 residues. The DNA of the CDR3 is TGTGCCAGCAGCCAGAGAGCGAGTGATCAGCCCCAGCATTTT. Translation gives CASSQRASDQPQHF.